The clone carrying this T cell receptor beta chain has only a few counts. Its antigen is undetermined. The sample is drawn from a study of T-cell memory formation after mild COVID-19. Regarding the study as a whole: CD4/CD8 balance characterized clones contracting day 15 to 85, and CD4+ skew characterized later expanders.

V was clipped by 5 bases and J by 1 base, with 6 bases between them. The CDR3 has 14 residues. Germline CDR1 reads MNHEY; CDR2 reads SVGAGI. TCRdb re-derived calls from the 5' RACE reads in MiXCR, one entry per CDR3 protein. This table has 130,000 to 150,000 distinct CDR3 sequences, around 5.8% appearing once. This rearrangement joins TRBV6-5 to TRBJ2-6, with D hard to call. The clonotype comes from an adult woman who had mild COVID-19 (a few samples of this study predate the infection). Cell type and time point are not known. The specimen was PBMCs or a T cell subset sorted from them (not recorded which). CDR3: CASSIKSGANVLTF. CDR3 sequence (DNA): TGTGCCAGCAGTATTAAGTCTGGGGCCAACGTCCTGACTTTC.